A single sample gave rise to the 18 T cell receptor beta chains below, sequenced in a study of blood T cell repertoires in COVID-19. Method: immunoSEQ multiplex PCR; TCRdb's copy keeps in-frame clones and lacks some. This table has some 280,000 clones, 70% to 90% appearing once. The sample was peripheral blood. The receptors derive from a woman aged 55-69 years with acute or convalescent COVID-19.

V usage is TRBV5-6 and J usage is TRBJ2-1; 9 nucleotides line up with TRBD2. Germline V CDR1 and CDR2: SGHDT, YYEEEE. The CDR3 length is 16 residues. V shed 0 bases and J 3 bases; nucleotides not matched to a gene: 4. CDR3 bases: TGTGCCAGCAGCTTGGCCGGGACTAGCAGCTACAATGAGCAGTTCTTC. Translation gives CASSLAGTSSYNEQFF.

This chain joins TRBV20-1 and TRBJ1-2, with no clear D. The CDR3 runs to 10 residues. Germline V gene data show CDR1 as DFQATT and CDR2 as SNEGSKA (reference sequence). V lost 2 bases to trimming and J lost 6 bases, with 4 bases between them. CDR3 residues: CSARQNGYTF. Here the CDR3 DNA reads TGCAGTGCTAGACAGAATGGCTACACCTTC.

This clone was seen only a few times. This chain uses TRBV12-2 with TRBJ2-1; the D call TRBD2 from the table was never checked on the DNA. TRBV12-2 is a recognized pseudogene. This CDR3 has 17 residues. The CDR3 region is CASRLRVGRMGGNEQFF. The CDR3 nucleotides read TGTGCAAGTCGCTTACGTGTCGGGAGAATGGGGGGCAATGAGCAGTTCTTC.

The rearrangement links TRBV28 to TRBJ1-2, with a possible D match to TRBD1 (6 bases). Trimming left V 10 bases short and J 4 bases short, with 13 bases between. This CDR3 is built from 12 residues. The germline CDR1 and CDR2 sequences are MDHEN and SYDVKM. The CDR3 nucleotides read TGTGCCACCCCGGACAGTCCCTATGGCTACACCTTC. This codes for CATPDSPYGYTF.

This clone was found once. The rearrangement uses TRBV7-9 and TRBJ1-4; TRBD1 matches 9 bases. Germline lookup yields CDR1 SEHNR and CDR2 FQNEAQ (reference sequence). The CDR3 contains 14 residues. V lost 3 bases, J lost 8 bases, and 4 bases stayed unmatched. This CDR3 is CASSLGQGREKLFF. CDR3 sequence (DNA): TGTGCCAGCAGCTTGGGACAGGGTCGCGAAAAACTGTTTTTT.

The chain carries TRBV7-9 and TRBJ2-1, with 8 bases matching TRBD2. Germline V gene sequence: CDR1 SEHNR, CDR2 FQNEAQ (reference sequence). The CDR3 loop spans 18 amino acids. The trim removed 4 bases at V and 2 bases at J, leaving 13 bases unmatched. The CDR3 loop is CASSSERVVAGPYNEQFF. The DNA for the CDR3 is TGTGCCAGCAGCTCAGAAAGAGTGGTAGCGGGGCCCTACAATGAGCAGTTCTTC. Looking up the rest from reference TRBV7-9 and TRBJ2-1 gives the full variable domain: DTGVSQNPRHKITKRGQNVTFRCDPISEHNRLYWYRQTLGQGPEFLTYFQNEAQLEKSRLLSDRFSAERPKGSFSTLEIQRTEQGDSAMYLCASSSERVVAGPYNEQFFGPGTRLTVL.

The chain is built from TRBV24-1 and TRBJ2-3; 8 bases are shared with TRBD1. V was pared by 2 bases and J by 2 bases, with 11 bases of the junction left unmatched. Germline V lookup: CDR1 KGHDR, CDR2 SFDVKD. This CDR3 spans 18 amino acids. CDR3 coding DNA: TGTGCCACCAGTGATTCCTACCACAGGGGGTGGGCCACAGATACGCAGTATTTT. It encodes CATSDSYHRGWATDTQYF.

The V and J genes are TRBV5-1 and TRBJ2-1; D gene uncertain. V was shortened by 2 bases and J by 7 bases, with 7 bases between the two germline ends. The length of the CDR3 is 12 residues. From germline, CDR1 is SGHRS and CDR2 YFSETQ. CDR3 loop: CASSFSQNEQFF. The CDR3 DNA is TGCGCCAGCAGCTTTAGTCAAAATGAGCAGTTCTTC.

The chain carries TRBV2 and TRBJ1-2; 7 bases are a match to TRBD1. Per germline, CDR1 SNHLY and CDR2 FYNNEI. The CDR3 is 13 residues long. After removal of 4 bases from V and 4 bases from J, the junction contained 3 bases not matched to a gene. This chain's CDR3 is CASSVDRVYGYTF. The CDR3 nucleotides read TGTGCCAGCAGTGTTGACAGGGTCTATGGCTACACCTTC.

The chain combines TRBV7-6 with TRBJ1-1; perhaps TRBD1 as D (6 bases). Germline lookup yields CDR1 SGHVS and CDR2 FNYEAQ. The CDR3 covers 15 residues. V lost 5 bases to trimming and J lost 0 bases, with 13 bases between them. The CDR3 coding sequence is TGTGCCAGCAGCCTAGGGGACAATTTGAACACTGAAGCTTTCTTT. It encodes CASSLGDNLNTEAFF.

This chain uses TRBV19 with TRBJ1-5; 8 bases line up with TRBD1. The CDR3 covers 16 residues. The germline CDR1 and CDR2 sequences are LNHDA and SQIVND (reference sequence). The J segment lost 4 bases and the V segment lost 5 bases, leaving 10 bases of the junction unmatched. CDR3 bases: TGTGCCAGTAGTTCACTCATTGGACAGGGAAATCAGCCCCAGCATTTT. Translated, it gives CASSSLIGQGNQPQHF.

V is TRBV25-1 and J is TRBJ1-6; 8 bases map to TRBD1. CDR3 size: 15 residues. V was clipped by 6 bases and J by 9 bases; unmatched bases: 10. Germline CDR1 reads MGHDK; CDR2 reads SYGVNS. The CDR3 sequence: CASSASDRESSPLHF. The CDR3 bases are TGTGCCAGCAGCGCATCGGACAGGGAGAGTTCACCCCTCCACTTT.

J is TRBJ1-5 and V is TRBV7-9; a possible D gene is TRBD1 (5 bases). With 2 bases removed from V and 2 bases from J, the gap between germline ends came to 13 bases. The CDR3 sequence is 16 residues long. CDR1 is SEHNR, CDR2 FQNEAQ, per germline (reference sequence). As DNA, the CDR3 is TGTGCCAGCAGCTTATCGGGGGGAGTTGGCAATCAGCCCCAGCATTTT. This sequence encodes CASSLSGGVGNQPQHF.

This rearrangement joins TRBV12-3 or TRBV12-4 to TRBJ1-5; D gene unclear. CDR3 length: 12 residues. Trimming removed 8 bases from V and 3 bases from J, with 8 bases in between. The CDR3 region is CASGQYNQPQHF. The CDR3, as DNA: TGTGCCAGCGGGCAGTACAATCAGCCCCAGCATTTT.

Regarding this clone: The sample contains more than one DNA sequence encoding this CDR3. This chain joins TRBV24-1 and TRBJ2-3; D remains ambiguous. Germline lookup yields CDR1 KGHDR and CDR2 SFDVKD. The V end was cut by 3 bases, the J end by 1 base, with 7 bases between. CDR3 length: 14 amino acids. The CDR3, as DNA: TGTGCCACCAGTGATCCGCGAGGCACAGATACGCAGTATTTT. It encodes CATSDPRGTDTQYF.

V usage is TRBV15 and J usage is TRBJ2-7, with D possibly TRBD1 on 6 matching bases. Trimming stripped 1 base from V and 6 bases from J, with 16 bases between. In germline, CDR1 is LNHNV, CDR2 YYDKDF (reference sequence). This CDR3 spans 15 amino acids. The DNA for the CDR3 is TGTGCCACCAGCAGAGGGGGACACCCGCCCGGCGAGCAGTACTTC. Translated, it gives CATSRGGHPPGEQYF.

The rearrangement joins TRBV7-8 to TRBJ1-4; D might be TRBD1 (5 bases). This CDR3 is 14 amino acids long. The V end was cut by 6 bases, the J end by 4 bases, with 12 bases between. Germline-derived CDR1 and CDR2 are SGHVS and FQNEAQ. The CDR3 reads CASRGGRINEKLFF. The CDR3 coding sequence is TGTGCCAGCAGGGGGGGACGGATTAATGAAAAACTGTTTTTT.

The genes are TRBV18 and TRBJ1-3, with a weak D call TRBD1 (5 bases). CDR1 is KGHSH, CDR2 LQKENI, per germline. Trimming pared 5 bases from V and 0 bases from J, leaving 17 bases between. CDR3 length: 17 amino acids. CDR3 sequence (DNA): TGTGCCAGCTCATCGGTCGGGGGAACTCTCTCTGGAAACACCATATATTTT. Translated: CASSSVGGTLSGNTIYF.